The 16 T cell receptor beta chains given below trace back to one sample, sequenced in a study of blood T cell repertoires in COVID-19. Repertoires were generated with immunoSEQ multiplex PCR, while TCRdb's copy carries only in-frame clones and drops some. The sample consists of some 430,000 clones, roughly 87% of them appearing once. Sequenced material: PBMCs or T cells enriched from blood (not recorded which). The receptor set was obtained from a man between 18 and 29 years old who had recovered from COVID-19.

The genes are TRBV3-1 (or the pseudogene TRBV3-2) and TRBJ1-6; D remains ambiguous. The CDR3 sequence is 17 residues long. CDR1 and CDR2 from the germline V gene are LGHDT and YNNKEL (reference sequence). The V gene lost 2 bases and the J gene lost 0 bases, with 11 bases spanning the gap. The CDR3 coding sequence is TGTGCCAGCAGCCAAAGACCAGGAAGCTCCTATAATTCACCCCTCCACTTT. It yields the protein CASSQRPGSSYNSPLHF.

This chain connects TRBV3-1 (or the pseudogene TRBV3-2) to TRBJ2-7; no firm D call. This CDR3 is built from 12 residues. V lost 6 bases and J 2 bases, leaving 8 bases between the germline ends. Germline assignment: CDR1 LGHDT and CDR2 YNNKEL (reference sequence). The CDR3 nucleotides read TGTGCCAGCAGTCCCCGTCCCTACGAGCAGTACTTC. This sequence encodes CASSPRPYEQYF.

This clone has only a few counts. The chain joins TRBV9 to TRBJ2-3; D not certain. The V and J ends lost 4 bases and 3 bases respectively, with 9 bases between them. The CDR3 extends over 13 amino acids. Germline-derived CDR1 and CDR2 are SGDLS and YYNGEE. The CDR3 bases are TGTGCCAGCAGCAAATCCGGGACAGATACGCAGTATTTT. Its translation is CASSKSGTDTQYF. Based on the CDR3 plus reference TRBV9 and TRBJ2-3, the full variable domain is DSGVTQTPKHLITATGQRVTLRCSPRSGDLSVYWYQQSLDQGLQFLIQYYNGEERAKGNILERFSAQQFPDLHSELNLSSLELGDSALYFCASSKSGTDTQYFGPGTRLTVL.

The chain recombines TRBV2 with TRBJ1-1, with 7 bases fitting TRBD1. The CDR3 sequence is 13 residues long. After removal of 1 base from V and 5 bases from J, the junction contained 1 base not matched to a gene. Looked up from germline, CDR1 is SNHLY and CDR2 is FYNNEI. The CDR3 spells CASSEGRGTEAFF. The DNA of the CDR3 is TGTGCCAGCAGTGAAGGCAGGGGGACTGAAGCTTTCTTT. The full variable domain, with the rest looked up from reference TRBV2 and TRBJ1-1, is EPEVTQTPSHQVTQMGQEVILRCVPISNHLYFYWYRQILGQKVEFLVSFYNNEISEKSEIFDDQFSVERPDGSNFTLKIRSTKLEDSAMYFCASSEGRGTEAFFGQGTRLTVV.

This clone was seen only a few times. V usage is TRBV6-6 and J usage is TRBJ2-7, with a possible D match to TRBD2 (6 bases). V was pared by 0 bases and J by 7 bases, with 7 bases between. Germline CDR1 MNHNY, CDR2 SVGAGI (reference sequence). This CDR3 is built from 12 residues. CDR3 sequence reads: CASSYSAGEQYF. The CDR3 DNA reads TGTGCCAGCAGTTACTCTGCGGGGGAGCAGTACTTC.

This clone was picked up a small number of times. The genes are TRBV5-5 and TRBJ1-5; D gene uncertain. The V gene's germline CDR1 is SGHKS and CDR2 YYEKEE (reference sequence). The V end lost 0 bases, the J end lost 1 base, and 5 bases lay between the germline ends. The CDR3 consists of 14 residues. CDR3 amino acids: CASSLGVSNQPQHF. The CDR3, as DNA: TGTGCCAGCAGCTTGGGAGTGAGCAATCAGCCCCAGCATTTT.

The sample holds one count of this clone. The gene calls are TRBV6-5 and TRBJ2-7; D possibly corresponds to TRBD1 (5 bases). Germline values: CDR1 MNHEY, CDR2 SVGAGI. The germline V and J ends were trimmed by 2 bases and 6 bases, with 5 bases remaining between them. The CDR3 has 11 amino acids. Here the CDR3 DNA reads TGTGCCAGCAGTTACAGGGGCGAGCAGTACTTC. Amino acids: CASSYRGEQYF.

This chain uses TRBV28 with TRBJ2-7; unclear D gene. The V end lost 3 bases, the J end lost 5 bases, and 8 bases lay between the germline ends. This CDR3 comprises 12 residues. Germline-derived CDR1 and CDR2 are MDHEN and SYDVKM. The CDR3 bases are TGTGCCAGCAGTTTCGGGTGGGACGAGCAGTACTTC. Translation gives CASSFGWDEQYF.

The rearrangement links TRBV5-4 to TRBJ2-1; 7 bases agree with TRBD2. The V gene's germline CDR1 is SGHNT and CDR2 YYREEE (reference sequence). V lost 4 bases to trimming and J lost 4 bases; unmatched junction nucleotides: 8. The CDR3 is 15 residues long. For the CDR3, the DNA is TGTGCCAGCAGCCCGCCCCCTAGCGGATACAATGAGCAGTTCTTC. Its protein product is CASSPPPSGYNEQFF.

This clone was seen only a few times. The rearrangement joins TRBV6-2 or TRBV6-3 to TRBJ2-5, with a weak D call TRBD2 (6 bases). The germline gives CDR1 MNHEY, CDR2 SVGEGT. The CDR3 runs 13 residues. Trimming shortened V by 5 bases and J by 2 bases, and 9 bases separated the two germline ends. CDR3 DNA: TGTGCCAGCAGTGGGGGGTTACAAGAGACCCAGTACTTC. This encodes CASSGGLQETQYF.

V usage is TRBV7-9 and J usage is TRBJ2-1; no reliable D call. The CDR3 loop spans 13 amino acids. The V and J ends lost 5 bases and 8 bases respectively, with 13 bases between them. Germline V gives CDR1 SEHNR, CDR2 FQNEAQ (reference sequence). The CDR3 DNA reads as TGTGCCAGCAGCACCTTGTCCCGGGATGAGCAGTTCTTC. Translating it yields CASSTLSRDEQFF. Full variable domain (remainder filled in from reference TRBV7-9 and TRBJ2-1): DTGVSQNPRHKITKRGQNVTFRCDPISEHNRLYWYRQTLGQGPEFLTYFQNEAQLEKSRLLSDRFSAERPKGSFSTLEIQRTEQGDSAMYLCASSTLSRDEQFFGPGTRLTVL.

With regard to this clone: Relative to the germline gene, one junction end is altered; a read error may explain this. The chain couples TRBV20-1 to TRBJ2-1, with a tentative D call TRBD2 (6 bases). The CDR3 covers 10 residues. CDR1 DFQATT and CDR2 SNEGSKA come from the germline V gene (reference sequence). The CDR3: CSATGAGRIF. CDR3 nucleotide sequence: TGCAGTGCTACTGGGGCGGGACGGATCTTC.

DNA of the CDR3: TGTGCCAGCAGCTGGGAGTCCTTCTATAATTCACCCCTCCACTTT. It translates to CASSWESFYNSPLHF. This chain connects TRBV7-2 to TRBJ1-6; D unresolved. The CDR3 loop spans 15 amino acids. The V end was cut by 4 bases, the J end by 3 bases, with 10 bases between. Germline values: CDR1 SGHTA, CDR2 FQGNSA.

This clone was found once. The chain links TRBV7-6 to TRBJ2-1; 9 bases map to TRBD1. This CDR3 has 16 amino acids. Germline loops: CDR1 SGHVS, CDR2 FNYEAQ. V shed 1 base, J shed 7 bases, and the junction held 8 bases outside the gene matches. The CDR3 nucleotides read TGTGCCAGCAGCTTAGAGGGACAGGGTAGTAAAAATGAGCAGTTCTTC. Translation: CASSLEGQGSKNEQFF. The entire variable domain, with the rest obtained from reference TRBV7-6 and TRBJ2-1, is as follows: GAGVSQSPRYKVTKRGQDVALRCDPISGHVSLYWYRQALGQGPEFLTYFNYEAQQDKSGLPNDRFSAERPEGSISTLTIQRTEQRDSAMYRCASSLEGQGSKNEQFFGPGTRLTVL.

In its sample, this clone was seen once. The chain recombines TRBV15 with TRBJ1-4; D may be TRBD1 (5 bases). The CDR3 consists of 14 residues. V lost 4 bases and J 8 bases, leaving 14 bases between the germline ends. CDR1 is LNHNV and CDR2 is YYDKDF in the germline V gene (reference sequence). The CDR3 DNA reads TGTGCCACCAGCACAACCTCAGGGTACGAAAAACTGTTTTTT. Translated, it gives CATSTTSGYEKLFF.

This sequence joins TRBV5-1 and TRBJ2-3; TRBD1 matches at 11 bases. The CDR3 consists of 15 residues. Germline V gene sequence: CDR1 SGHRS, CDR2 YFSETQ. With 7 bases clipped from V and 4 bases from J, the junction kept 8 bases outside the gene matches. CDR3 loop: CASSSGTGGADTQYF. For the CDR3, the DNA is TGCGCCAGCTCCTCCGGGACAGGGGGTGCAGATACGCAGTATTTT.